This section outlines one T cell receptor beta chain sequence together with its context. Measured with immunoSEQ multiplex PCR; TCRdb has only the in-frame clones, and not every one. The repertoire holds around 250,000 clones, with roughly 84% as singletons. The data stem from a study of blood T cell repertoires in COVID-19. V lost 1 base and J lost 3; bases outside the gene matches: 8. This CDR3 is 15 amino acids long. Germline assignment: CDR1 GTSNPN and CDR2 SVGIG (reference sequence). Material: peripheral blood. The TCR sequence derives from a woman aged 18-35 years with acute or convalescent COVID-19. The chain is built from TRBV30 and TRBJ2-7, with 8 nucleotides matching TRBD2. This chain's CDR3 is CAWSEVAGYGYEQYF. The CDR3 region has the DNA TGTGCCTGGAGTGAGGTAGCGGGGTACGGCTACGAGCAGTACTTC.